This T cell receptor beta chain originates from a study of T cells in Graves' hyperthyroidism and ophthalmopathy (dated by TCRdb to between 2018 and 2021). About the study as a whole: Peripheral blood samples were taken at the time of initial diagnosis, prior to any treatment. To identify distinguishing TCR V-J signatures, a discovery cohort of 95 to 100 patients was used, comprising 40 to 45 with Graves' ophthalmopathy and under 60 with stable Graves' hyperthyroidism. Following sampling, methimazole starting at 30 mg daily was given to hyperthyroidism patients, and high-dose intravenous methylprednisolone was given to ophthalmopathy patients. In roughly six Graves' hyperthyroidism patients, the study also compared T-cell repertoires from thyroid tissue with T-cell repertoires from blood. For training and testing, the 95 to 100 patients in the discovery cohort were randomly divided in a 7:3 ratio. According to the paper, TCR Vbeta CDR3 sequencing was carried out on about 140 peripheral blood samples, which came from 40 to 45 ophthalmopathy, fewer than 80 hyperthyroidism and roughly 17 progressor patients. Whether ophthalmopathy could be predicted prospectively was tested in an independent validation cohort made up of under 20 hyperthyroidism patients plus 17 patients who later progressed to ophthalmopathy.

Hyperthyroidism patients were newly diagnosed, had a disease duration of under 2 months, and were aged 18 to 65 years. Patients with uncontrolled infections, other autoimmune diseases, pregnancy or lactation were excluded. Diagnoses relied on clinical symptoms, serum thyroxine and TRAb, thyroid ultrasound and orbital computed tomography. Blood from progressor patients was collected at the time of first diagnosis with hyperthyroidism, before any ophthalmopathy symptoms had appeared. PBMCs were separated from over 9 ml of fresh peripheral blood using Ficoll-Paque density gradient centrifugation. Patients classed as progressors first received a Graves' hyperthyroidism diagnosis and then went on to develop ophthalmopathy during follow-up. Total RNA was extracted with Trizol reagent, and quality was checked on an Agilent 2100 Bioanalyzer. A few counts support this clonotype. The antigen it binds to is not known. No much larger clone exists at a distance of one base, and base qualities are not known.

The CDR3 numbers 18 residues from cysteine through phenylalanine. Only CDR3 DNA is held: 54 bases, read in frame from base 1. V lost 6 bases and J lost 0 bases, and the count of bases not matched to a germline gene is 10. CDR1 and CDR2, looked up from the germline V gene, are MNHEY and SVGEGT. Amplification of TCR beta CDR3 regions was carried out from RNA transcripts. The first round of RT-PCR for the TCR CDR3 was performed with the HTBI primer set and the Qiagen OneStep RT-PCR kit. Libraries were constructed in a second round of multiplex PCR, after which size selection and purification were performed. Sequencing of the libraries was done on an Illumina HiSeq2000 using paired-end 100 bp reads. The authors' pipeline ran thus. SOAPnuke was used to process the raw data, with reads discarded if the reads contained adapters or uncalled bases, had a mean Phred below 15, or lacked an exact constant-primer or identifier match. High-quality paired reads were merged using COPE v1.2.5, and each unique nucleotide sequence was defined as a clonotype. MiTCR v1.1 was used to align the clonotypes against IMGT TRBV, TRBD and TRBJ reference segments. The analysis included only V-J combinations with a frequency above 0.0001, which together covered approximately 99% of the repertoires. A TCS score was defined as the ratio of F50 (clonal expansion) to E x V (chaos), with BLOSUM62-based TCRdist applied between CDR3 peptides within each V-J. Welch's t-statistics and random forest reduced 500 to 650 V-J features to 13, which were used in a naive Bayes classifier (R e1071). TCRdb passed the public sequencing reads through fastp at Q25 and MiXCR, retaining productive beta sequences. Duplicate CDR3 protein sequences are folded into a single record with the most common DNA and genes. These V and J calls rely on TCRdb rather than the paper's analysis. The sample profile shows under 350,000 distinct CDR3 sequences; around a quarter of them were found once. About 30% of the sample is taken by the ten largest.

Overall results and qualifications from the work: Blood samples also contained most of the expanded thyroid clonotypes (frequency above 0.001), which suggests that blood repertoires may reflect thyroid immune responses. In validation, the model predicted progression to ophthalmopathy with about 71% sensitivity and approximately 72% specificity, a median of 6.5 months before onset. No statistical method was used to fix the sample size in advance, and group allocation was not hidden from the investigators. Ophthalmopathy was separated from stable hyperthyroidism by a 13 V-J signature model, with approximately 90% sensitivity and 81% to 83% specificity obtained in cross-validation and 80%/75% obtained in testing.

The clonotype comes from a man aged 35-49 years with Graves' hyperthyroidism that later progressed to Graves' ophthalmopathy. The V and J genes are TRBV6-2 or TRBV6-3 and TRBJ1-4; 10 bases in the middle match TRBD1. Sequencing input: blood. CDR3 protein: CASSLYGTGAATNEKLFF. The nucleotides read TGTGCCAGCAGCCTGTATGGGACAGGGGCTGCAACTAATGAAAAACTGTTTTTT.